This entry lists 8 T cell receptor beta chains sequenced from one sample in a study of CD8 T cells in Susac syndrome. With random hexamers, reverse transcription was performed on roughly 0.5 to 1 ug of RNA. TCRdb re-analysed the immunoSEQ multiplex PCR reads in MiXCR, keeping a single row per CDR3 protein. The sample carries about 130,000 distinct CDR3 sequences, around 94% recorded once. Sequencing was done on a sample of CD8+ T cells from PBMCs. The receptors derive from a human donor with Susac syndrome.

The chain has TRBV19 and TRBJ1-2, with D perhaps matching TRBD1 (6 bases). Germline V gene lookup returns CDR1 LNHDA and CDR2 SQIVND (reference sequence). The CDR3 spans 18 residues. Between the trimmed V and J ends, which lost 3 bases and 3 bases, there was a span of 23 bases. The CDR3 DNA follows: TGTGCCAGTAGTATTGCCCGGGACATCTCTCCAGGGTACTATGGCTACACCTTC. Amino acids: CASSIARDISPGYYGYTF.

The chain is built from TRBV5-4 and TRBJ2-3; D tentatively fits TRBD1 or TRBD2 (5 bases each). V was pared by 0 bases and J by 6 bases, with 11 bases between. The germline V gene has CDR1 SGHNT and CDR2 YYREEE (reference sequence). This CDR3 spans 14 amino acids. The CDR3 DNA reads as TGTGCCAGCAGCTTGGAGTGGGGACGGGATACGCAGTATTTT. As protein: CASSLEWGRDTQYF.

The chain links TRBV30 to TRBJ2-2, with no clear D. The CDR3 runs to 12 residues. Trimming shortened V by 5 bases and J by 3 bases, and 7 bases separated the two germline ends. CDR1 is GTSNPN, CDR2 SVGIG, per germline (reference sequence). The chain's CDR3 is CAWLWYTGELFF. The CDR3 nucleotides are TGTGCCTGGCTATGGTACACCGGGGAGCTGTTTTTT.

The rearrangement links TRBV5-1 to TRBJ1-2; D call uncertain. Germline values: CDR1 SGHRS, CDR2 YFSETQ. The CDR3 is made up of 14 amino acids. V was cut by 0 bases and J by 4 bases, with 10 bases left in between. Written as DNA, the CDR3 is TGCGCCAGCAGCTTGGCCACGGCGGTCTATGGCTACACCTTC. Protein sequence: CASSLATAVYGYTF.

V and J are TRBV6-5 and TRBJ2-7; tentatively, D is TRBD1 (6 bases). CDR3 length: 14 amino acids. Germline-derived CDR1 and CDR2 are MNHEY and SVGAGI. Trimming pared 0 bases from V and 6 bases from J, leaving 12 bases between. This CDR3 reads CASSYSGRGSEQYF. Written as DNA, the CDR3 is TGTGCCAGCAGTTACTCGGGCAGGGGCTCCGAGCAGTACTTC.

The chain has TRBV6-6 and TRBJ1-1, with 8 bases aligning to TRBD1. J was trimmed by 7 bases and V by 5 bases; bases with no gene match: 9. The CDR3 is 14 residues long. CDR1 and CDR2 from the germline V gene are MNHNY and SVGAGI (reference sequence). This CDR3 reads CASSPTGDGSEAFF. The CDR3 region has the DNA TGTGCCAGCAGTCCGACAGGGGACGGGAGTGAAGCTTTCTTT.

V usage is TRBV27 and J usage is TRBJ2-5; D tentatively fits TRBD1 or TRBD2 (5 bases each). Germline loops: CDR1 MNHEY, CDR2 SMNVEV (reference sequence). CDR3 length equals 13 residues. Trimming cost V 2 bases and J 5 bases, with 9 bases left between them. The CDR3 DNA reads as TGTGCCAGCAGTTTAATAGGGGACGAGACCCAGTACTTC. This translates into CASSLIGDETQYF.

V usage is TRBV5-6 and J usage is TRBJ2-5; TRBD2 matches 7 bases. The trim removed 4 bases at V and 10 bases at J, leaving 10 bases unmatched. CDR1 SGHDT and CDR2 YYEEEE come from the germline V gene. This CDR3 has 13 residues. This CDR3 reads CASSQGGPLDQYF. In nucleotides, the CDR3 is TGTGCCAGCAGCCAGGGAGGGCCTCTGGACCAGTACTTC.